Sequencing of this T cell receptor (beta chain) was carried out in a study of precursors of human CD4 cytotoxic T cells listed by TCRdb under 2018. Notes on the research overall: In total, around 13 donors contributed CD4+ memory subsets to the bulk TCR-seq analysis. TCR-seq analysis of roughly 14 donors yielded TCRalpha and TCRbeta chain sequences (table S7). On the study overall, not on this receptor specifically: According to the authors, an observational design in humans cannot definitively determine the direction of differentiation between precursor and effector cells. A larger fraction of IL-7Rhigh TEMRA clonotypes than of TEM or TCM clonotypes was made up of expanded effector clonotypes. More restricted TCR repertoires, with lower diversity and more expanded clonotypes, were shown by IL-7Rhigh and IL-7R- TEMRA subsets than by TCM and TEM subsets. Some bulk TCR-seq comparisons included only about 95% of the 14 donors, suggesting not every subset was available for every donor.

A remark on this clonotype: Its specific antigen is unknown. No quality values exist for individual bases; no much larger clone is one base distant.

Bulk UMI-based TCR sequencing was performed on four sorted CD4+ memory subsets (TCM, TEM, IL-7Rhigh TEMRA, IL-7R- TEMRA) to test a precursor-effector relationship among CD4 cytotoxic T cells. Cells were obtained from peripheral blood mononuclear cells isolated from human blood. Sequencing took place on an Illumina MiSeq. The original pipeline was this. Repertoire diversity was measured with the Shannon-Wiener index computed in VDJtools. A TCRbeta clonotype counted as expanded if its clonotype frequency was 3 or higher. TCRdb reanalyzed the raw reads on its own, using fastp at Q25 for trimming and MiXCR for clone calling, and kept in-frame beta chains. Every CDR3 protein is listed once, alongside the most common genes and DNA of its rows. The V and J calls reflect TCRdb's pipeline rather than the authors' work. The sample table records a few hundred distinct CDR3 sequences; 15% to 19% of these occur just once. The ten largest clones take up around 48% of the sample.

The receptor's source is a human donor in good health. Sequencing used memory CD4+ T cells from blood (PBMCs).

The nucleotides are TGCGCCAGCAGCCAAGAGTCCTGGGATACGCAGTATTTT. Translated, this gives CASSQESWDTQYF. This chain joins TRBV4-3 to TRBJ2-3, with an unclear D gene assignment. CDR3 length: 13 amino acids, cysteine to phenylalanine. Of the read, only the CDR3 DNA is kept; its 39 bases are in frame from base 1. Reading the germline V gene gives CDR1 LGHNA and CDR2 YSLEER. The trim is 0 bases for V and 6 bases for J, with a gap of 7 bases between the germline ends.